This T cell receptor (beta chain) was profiled in a study of control samples from healthy donors and cancer patients. Only in-frame clones appear in the TCRdb table, and some are missing; sequencing was by immunoSEQ multiplex PCR. Of 250,000 to 300,000 clones listed, around 80% are singletons. There are 15 residues in the CDR3. J was trimmed by 3 bases and V by 3 bases; bases with no gene match: 5. Germline loops: CDR1 MRHNA, CDR2 SNTAGT. This chain joins TRBV6-4 and TRBJ2-3; 8 bases match TRBD2. The sequenced sample consisted of PBMCs. The origin of this receptor is an older woman with lung cancer. Here the CDR3 DNA reads TGTGCCAGCAGTGAGAGCGGGAGTCGGACAGATACGCAGTATTTT. Translated: CASSESGSRTDTQYF.